Below, one T cell receptor (beta chain) is given with its context. Its antigen is not known. The sample is drawn from a study of shared clonotypes between healthy human individuals. This CDR3 is 14 amino acids long. Trimming removed 2 bases from V and 6 bases from J, with 13 bases in between. CDR1 and CDR2 from the germline V gene are MNHEY and SMNVEV (reference sequence). Whole-study results and caveats: What naive subsets generally showed was a larger estimated richness than memory subsets showed. It was observed that roughly 5% of naive CD4 clonotypes were shared across a few donors.

Repertoires were generated with immunoSEQ multiplex PCR, while TCRdb's copy carries only in-frame clones and drops some. The repertoire holds 1,500,000 or so clones, with around 98.5% as singletons. The chain has TRBV27 and TRBJ1-1, with D possibly being TRBD1 (6 bases). The sequenced sample was naive CD4+ T cells sorted from blood. Subset: CD45RA+ positively selected. The clonotype was recovered from a man in his thirties or forties in good health. The DNA for the CDR3 is TGTGCCAGCAGTTTAGCCGACAGGTTCGCTGAAGCTTTCTTT. Amino acids: CASSLADRFAEAFF.